The 30 T cell receptor beta chains below all came from one sample that was sequenced in a study of identical twins. TCRdb recomputed calls from the 5' RACE reads with MiXCR, one row per CDR3 protein. The table has about 890,000 distinct CDR3 sequences, 9% to 15% seen once. This sample also appeared in a second study, on yellow fever vaccine responses in identical twins.

The sample taken for sequencing was PBMCs. Receptors originate from a woman aged 18-35 years in good health.

Ten or more counts support this clonotype. This chain connects TRBV5-1 to TRBJ2-3; 9 bases fit TRBD1. CDR1 is SGHRS and CDR2 is YFSETQ in the germline V gene. J gave up 5 bases and V 4 bases, and 14 bases lay outside the gene matches. The CDR3 covers 17 residues. The CDR3 loop reads CASSHRTGTGLLDTQYF. CDR3 DNA sequence: TGCGCCAGCAGCCATCGTACCGGGACAGGGCTTTTAGATACGCAGTATTTT. The whole variable domain, filled in from reference TRBV5-1 and TRBJ2-3, reads KAGVTQTPRYLIKTRGQQVTLSCSPISGHRSVSWYQQTPGQGLQFLFEYFSETQRNKGNFPGRFSGRQFSNSRSEMNVSTLELGDSALYLCASSHRTGTGLLDTQYFGPGTRLTVL.

This clonotype showed up just a few times. The chain couples TRBV7-3 to TRBJ2-2; 8 bases map to TRBD2. Germline CDR1 and CDR2: SGHTA and FQGTGA. With 4 bases clipped from V and 2 bases from J, the junction kept 3 bases outside the gene matches. The CDR3 loop spans 15 amino acids. As DNA, the CDR3 is TGTGCCAGCAGCTCCGGGGGGGCTAACACCGGGGAGCTGTTTTTT. Its protein is CASSSGGANTGELFF.

Only a few counts were recorded for this clonotype. The V gene is TRBV9, the J gene TRBJ2-1; the D gene is possibly TRBD2 (6 bases). This CDR3 comprises 17 residues. Trimming took 0 bases from V and 2 from J, leaving 15 bases between them. Germline V gives CDR1 SGDLS, CDR2 YYNGEE. CDR3 loop: CASSVDLLAGPYNEQFF. CDR3 bases: TGTGCCAGCAGCGTAGATCTCTTGGCGGGACCCTACAATGAGCAGTTCTTC.

This clonotype was counted at least ten times. This chain joins TRBV7-9 and TRBJ1-1; D uncertain. Germline loops: CDR1 SEHNR, CDR2 FQNEAQ (reference sequence). The CDR3 consists of 12 residues. V lost 6 bases, J lost 3 bases, and 8 bases lay in between. CDR3 residues: CASRRDYTEAFF. CDR3 bases: TGTGCCAGCAGACGGGATTACACTGAAGCTTTCTTT.

The chain links TRBV28 to TRBJ2-4; D is undetermined. The CDR3 is made up of 15 amino acids. The germline gives CDR1 MDHEN, CDR2 SYDVKM. V lost 6 bases and J lost 0, with 12 bases in between. CDR3 bases: TGTGCCAGCAGCCCACGGGCGCTAGCCAAAAACATTCAGTACTTC. Translating gives CASSPRALAKNIQYF.

This clonotype came up a few times. This chain links TRBV27 with TRBJ1-4; TRBD1 aligns across 8 bases. CDR3 length: 14 amino acids. Germline CDR1 MNHEY, CDR2 SMNVEV (reference sequence). Trimming took 6 bases from V and 10 from J; bases not matched to a gene: 10. The CDR3 loop is CASREDRVVGKLFF. The CDR3 bases are TGTGCCAGCAGGGAGGACAGGGTTGTGGGAAAACTGTTTTTT.

This clonotype was counted between two and nine times. V gene TRBV20-1 combines with J gene TRBJ2-2; D call uncertain. The germline V and J ends were trimmed by 3 bases and 1 base, with 12 bases remaining between them. Germline lookup yields CDR1 DFQATT and CDR2 SNEGSKA (reference sequence). This CDR3 contains 15 residues. CDR3 DNA sequence: TGCAGTGCTAGGTCCGTCCCCGAGAACACCGGGGAGCTGTTTTTT. It is translated as CSARSVPENTGELFF.

This clonotype has more than one count but fewer than ten. V gene TRBV28 combines with J gene TRBJ1-1; D ambiguous. The CDR3 extends over 13 amino acids. Germline V gives CDR1 MDHEN, CDR2 SYDVKM. V lost 7 bases and J 3 bases, leaving 12 bases between the germline ends. The CDR3 protein is CASTVGRYTEAFF. Here the CDR3 DNA reads TGTGCCAGCACCGTAGGGCGGTACACTGAAGCTTTCTTT. The whole variable domain, remainder taken from reference TRBV28 and TRBJ1-1, is DVKVTQSSRYLVKRTGEKVFLECVQDMDHENMFWYRQDPGLGLRLIYFSYDVKMKEKGDIPEGYSVSREKKERFSLILESASTNQTSMYLCASTVGRYTEAFFGQGTRLTVV.

There are many counts of this clonotype. The chain links TRBV20-1 to TRBJ1-1; possibly TRBD1 for D (6 bases). The CDR3 has 11 residues. The V end was cut by 5 bases, the J end by 8 bases, with 12 bases between. Germline V CDR1 and CDR2: DFQATT, SNEGSKA (reference sequence). The CDR3 nucleotides read TGCAGTGCTCCAGGGGTTGGGGAAGCTTTCTTT. Translating gives CSAPGVGEAFF.

This clonotype has a count of ten or more. The genes are TRBV28 and TRBJ1-2; D unclear. V was trimmed by 2 bases and J by 4 bases, leaving 5 bases between them. The CDR3 totals 12 residues. From germline, CDR1 is MDHEN and CDR2 SYDVKM. As DNA, the CDR3 is TGTGCCAGCAGTTTAATCGGCTATGGCTACACCTTC. The encoded protein is CASSLIGYGYTF.

The chain has TRBV9 and TRBJ1-1; D unclear. The germline CDR1 and CDR2 sequences are SGDLS and YYNGEE. V lost 0 bases, J lost 1 base, and 7 bases lay in between. This CDR3 is 14 amino acids long. CDR3 in amino acids: CASSVEGANTEAFF. CDR3 in DNA: TGTGCCAGCAGCGTAGAAGGCGCGAACACTGAAGCTTTCTTT.

The chain uses TRBV7-9 and TRBJ1-1; D is possibly TRBD1 (6 bases). The ends were cut back, 5 bases at V and 4 bases at J, with 14 bases in the middle. CDR1 is SEHNR, CDR2 FQNEAQ, per germline (reference sequence). The length of the CDR3 is 14 residues. The CDR3 region is CASSGYRESTEAFF. The CDR3 nucleotides are TGTGCCAGCAGCGGATACAGGGAATCCACTGAAGCTTTCTTT.

The V and J genes are TRBV24-1 and TRBJ2-1, with D unresolved. The CDR3 spans 14 residues. The germline V and J ends were trimmed by 0 bases and 6 bases, with 8 bases remaining between them. Germline loops: CDR1 KGHDR, CDR2 SFDVKD. As DNA, the CDR3 is TGTGCCACCAGTGATTTGGGACCAACCAATGAGCAGTTCTTC. It translates to CATSDLGPTNEQFF.

The chain uses TRBV3-1 and TRBJ2-2, with D perhaps matching TRBD1 or TRBD2 (7 bases each). Germline values: CDR1 LGHDT, CDR2 YNNKEL (reference sequence). The V end lost 5 bases, the J end lost 1 base, and 17 bases lay between the germline ends. This CDR3 has 17 residues. CDR3 sequence reads: CASSKTGRGLNTGELFF. Here the CDR3 DNA reads TGTGCCAGCAGCAAGACGGGGAGGGGGCTGAACACCGGGGAGCTGTTTTTT.

This clonotype was found many times. V gene TRBV5-1 combines with J gene TRBJ2-7; 9 nucleotides align to TRBD2. This CDR3 comprises 15 residues. V shed 5 bases, J shed 2 bases, and the junction held 8 bases outside the gene matches. Germline assignment: CDR1 SGHRS and CDR2 YFSETQ. This chain's CDR3 is CASRPSTSGTYEQYF. For the CDR3, the DNA is TGCGCCAGCAGGCCGTCGACTAGCGGCACCTACGAGCAGTACTTC. Based on the CDR3 plus reference TRBV5-1 and TRBJ2-7, the full variable domain is KAGVTQTPRYLIKTRGQQVTLSCSPISGHRSVSWYQQTPGQGLQFLFEYFSETQRNKGNFPGRFSGRQFSNSRSEMNVSTLELGDSALYLCASRPSTSGTYEQYFGPGTRLTVT.

The J gene is TRBJ1-1, the V gene TRBV5-1, with 9 bases fitting TRBD1. J gave up 4 bases and V 2 bases, and 3 bases lay outside the gene matches. Germline CDR1 SGHRS, CDR2 YFSETQ. The CDR3 is made up of 14 amino acids. The CDR3 DNA sequence: TGCGCCAGCAGCTTAACAGGGGGCGTCACTGAAGCTTTCTTT. Its translation: CASSLTGGVTEAFF.

The chain is built from TRBV10-3 and TRBJ2-1; 7 bases line up with TRBD2. The CDR3 extends over 16 amino acids. The V segment lost 7 bases and the J segment 5 bases; nucleotides outside the gene matches: 14. CDR1 and CDR2 from the germline V gene are ENHRY and SYGVKD. CDR3 DNA: TGTGCCATCAAGAGAGGAGGGGCGGGAGCCGACAATGAGCAGTTCTTC. Its protein is CAIKRGGAGADNEQFF.

The chain is built from TRBV12-3 or TRBV12-4 and TRBJ2-3; D unresolved. The CDR3 loop spans 13 amino acids. The ends were cut back, 6 bases at V and 1 base at J, with 8 bases in the middle. The CDR3 protein is CASRIGRTDTQYF. The CDR3 DNA follows: TGTGCCAGCAGGATTGGACGCACAGATACGCAGTATTTT.

This clonotype was detected only a few times. The rearrangement joins TRBV5-1 to TRBJ2-1, with 11 bases identical to TRBD2. Trimming removed 3 bases from V and 8 bases from J; junction bases left unmatched: 7. The CDR3 extends over 15 amino acids. Looked up from germline, CDR1 is SGHRS and CDR2 is YFSETQ. CDR3 bases: TGCGCCAGCAGCTCGCTAGCGGGAGGAATGGATGAGCAGTTCTTC. Translated, it gives CASSSLAGGMDEQFF.

A few counts support this clonotype. The chain couples TRBV3-1 to TRBJ2-1, with a weak D call TRBD2 (5 bases). The CDR3 totals 14 residues. Germline V gene lookup returns CDR1 LGHDT and CDR2 YNNKEL (reference sequence). V was pared by 1 base and J by 4 bases, with 8 bases between. Written as DNA, the CDR3 is TGTGCCAGCAGCCAAGGACTAAATTACAATGAGCAGTTCTTC. Translation gives CASSQGLNYNEQFF.

This clonotype was counted only a few times. This chain links TRBV28 with TRBJ2-7; D perhaps matches TRBD1 (5 bases). In germline, CDR1 is MDHEN, CDR2 SYDVKM. This CDR3 is built from 14 residues. The V and J ends lost 3 bases and 2 bases respectively, with 11 bases between them. The CDR3 here is CASSFVPGPYEQYF. CDR3 DNA sequence: TGTGCCAGCAGTTTCGTGCCAGGGCCCTACGAGCAGTACTTC. Using reference TRBV28 and TRBJ2-7 for the parts outside the CDR3, the full variable domain is DVKVTQSSRYLVKRTGEKVFLECVQDMDHENMFWYRQDPGLGLRLIYFSYDVKMKEKGDIPEGYSVSREKKERFSLILESASTNQTSMYLCASSFVPGPYEQYFGPGTRLTVT.

This clonotype was seen a few times. This chain joins TRBV7-8 and TRBJ2-3; TRBD2 aligns across 9 bases. The germline CDR1 and CDR2 sequences are SGHVS and FQNEAQ. The V segment lost 6 bases and the J segment 1 base; nucleotides outside the gene matches: 5. The CDR3 is 15 amino acids. CDR3 loop: CASRLKREGTDTQYF. The CDR3 DNA is TGTGCCAGCAGACTTAAGCGGGAGGGCACAGATACGCAGTATTTT.

The sample holds many counts of this clonotype. V is TRBV12-3 or TRBV12-4 and J is TRBJ1-1; D gene unclear. The V end was cut by 7 bases, the J end by 5 bases, with 17 bases between. The CDR3 totals 14 residues. CDR3 loop: CASKGRWGSTEAFF. CDR3 nucleotide sequence: TGTGCCAGCAAAGGACGTTGGGGTAGTACTGAAGCTTTCTTT.

The CDR3 DNA reads as TGCAGTGCTAGGTCGGGCAGGGGATTCTACAATGAGCAGTTCTTC. Translation gives CSARSGRGFYNEQFF. This chain connects TRBV20-1 to TRBJ2-1; the D gene is possibly TRBD1 (6 bases). The V gene's germline CDR1 is DFQATT and CDR2 SNEGSKA (reference sequence). This CDR3 comprises 15 residues. The germline V and J ends were trimmed by 3 bases and 3 bases, with 15 bases remaining between them.

The V and J genes are TRBV29-1 and TRBJ2-3; D remains unclear. Per the germline V gene, CDR1 is SQVTM and CDR2 is ANQGSEA. The V gene lost 0 bases and the J gene lost 0 bases, with 13 bases spanning the gap. The CDR3 totals 16 residues. CDR3 nucleotides: TGCAGCGTTGAAGATCGGTCGCGGTCTAGCACAGATACGCAGTATTTT. This translates into CSVEDRSRSSTDTQYF.

This rearrangement joins TRBV6-5 to TRBJ2-1; 9 bases are a match to TRBD1. Germline V gene lookup returns CDR1 MNHEY and CDR2 SVGAGI. This CDR3 has 12 residues. The V and J ends lost 5 bases and 8 bases, in that order; junction bases with no gene match: 1. In DNA form, the CDR3 reads TGTGCCAGCAGTACAGGGGGCTATGAGCAGTTCTTC. Translation: CASSTGGYEQFF.

This clonotype has only a few counts. The chain is built from TRBV12-3 or TRBV12-4 and TRBJ1-1, with TRBD1 as a possible D gene (6 bases). V lost 2 bases and J lost 10, with 11 bases in between. The CDR3 is 12 amino acids. Here the CDR3 DNA reads TGTGCCAGCAGTTTAAAGGGGGGTGCAGCTTTCTTT. This sequence encodes CASSLKGGAAFF.

V is TRBV28 and J is TRBJ1-6, with D possibly matching TRBD1 (5 bases). V shed 2 bases and J shed 0 bases, with 17 bases lying between them. Germline loops: CDR1 MDHEN, CDR2 SYDVKM. The CDR3 sequence is 19 residues long. In nucleotides, the CDR3 is TGTGCCAGCAGTTTAAGACAGCTGAATTGGAGCTCCTATAATTCACCCCTCCACTTT. Translating it yields CASSLRQLNWSSYNSPLHF.

V is TRBV20-1 and J is TRBJ2-1; 9 bases map to TRBD1. Germline lookup yields CDR1 DFQATT and CDR2 SNEGSKA (reference sequence). The CDR3 covers 14 residues. Trimming cost V 5 bases and J 6 bases; bases outside gene matches: 8. CDR3 coding DNA: TGCAGTGCTGCCGGGACAGGGCTTTTCAATGAGCAGTTCTTC. Amino acids: CSAAGTGLFNEQFF.

The table lists this clonotype with a few counts. The chain has TRBV24-1 and TRBJ2-4; TRBD2 agrees at 12 bases. CDR1 KGHDR and CDR2 SFDVKD come from the germline V gene. The CDR3 consists of 17 residues. The V and J ends lost 5 bases and 5 bases, in that order; junction bases with no gene match: 9. The CDR3 loop reads CATSGTSGASSQNIQYF. The CDR3 DNA is TGTGCCACCAGTGGGACTAGCGGGGCCAGCTCGCAAAACATTCAGTACTTC.